In its sample, the clone carrying this T cell receptor (beta chain) was seen many times. As yet, its antigen is unknown. This entry belongs to a study of early T cells in non-severe SARS-CoV-2 infection. About the research overall: From unsorted whole blood, bulk RNA was sequenced, and the chains remained unpaired. Study results and caveats: Anti-spike CD8 responses were favored by VDJdb matching, which missed private and CD4 specificities.

Individual cDNA molecules carried attached unique molecular identifiers. TCRdb re-derived calls from the 5' RACE reads in MiXCR, one entry per CDR3 protein. This sample has nearly 60,000 distinct CDR3 sequences; over 9.5% occur once, and the top ten carry about 9.7%. The V gene's germline CDR1 is KGHDR and CDR2 SFDVKD. V shed 3 bases and J 4 bases; nucleotides not matched to a gene: 4. The CDR3 spans 15 residues. Input material: whole blood. The TCR was taken from an adult who was a healthcare worker with PCR-confirmed SARS-CoV-2 infection or an uninfected control (not recorded which). The gene calls are TRBV24-1 and TRBJ2-1, with 8 bases fitting TRBD1. The CDR3 protein is CATSDRTGNYNEQFF. The CDR3 nucleotides are TGTGCCACCAGTGATAGGACAGGGAATTACAATGAGCAGTTCTTC.